The 22 T cell receptor beta chains in this list originate from one sample, sequenced in a study of cytomegalovirus exposure and HLA in healthy donors. It was with 60 Vbeta and 13 Jbeta primers that the PCR ran. Method: immunoSEQ multiplex PCR; TCRdb's copy keeps in-frame clones and lacks some. This sample has more than 150,000 clones; 70% to 85% occur once, and the top ten carry approximately 1.5%. The sample consisted of PBMCs. The receptors here all came from a male donor in good health and CMV-seronegative.

V is TRBV4-1 and J is TRBJ2-7, with 11 bases fitting TRBD2. Per the germline V gene, CDR1 is MGHRA and CDR2 is YSYEKL. J gave up 2 bases and V 4 bases, and 1 base lay outside the gene matches. This CDR3 has 14 residues. The CDR3 reads CASSRLAGPYEQYF. The DNA for the CDR3 is TGCGCCAGCAGCCGACTAGCGGGGCCCTACGAGCAGTACTTC.

The chain has TRBV28 and TRBJ2-2; unclear D gene. Germline V gene data show CDR1 as MDHEN and CDR2 as SYDVKM. The CDR3 spans 13 residues. Trimming left V 7 bases short and J 5 bases short, with 11 bases between. Here the CDR3 reads CASTRGWTGELFF. The CDR3 nucleotides are TGTGCCAGCACGAGAGGCTGGACCGGGGAGCTGTTTTTT.

This rearrangement joins TRBV6-4 to TRBJ2-1, with 7 bases identical to TRBD1. From germline, CDR1 is MRHNA and CDR2 SNTAGT. V was clipped by 4 bases and J by 0 bases; unmatched bases: 3. CDR3 size: 15 residues. The CDR3 is CASSVAGGSYNEQFF. DNA of the CDR3: TGTGCCAGCAGTGTGGCAGGGGGCTCCTACAATGAGCAGTTCTTC.

The rearrangement links TRBV6-5 to TRBJ1-6, with D unresolved. Trimming took 8 bases from V and 7 from J, leaving 9 bases between them. The germline V gene has CDR1 MNHEY and CDR2 SVGAGI. The CDR3 loop spans 12 amino acids. CDR3 sequence (DNA): TGTGCCAGCGGGCACCCGAATTCACCCCTCCACTTT. Its translation is CASGHPNSPLHF.

The gene calls are TRBV7-9 and TRBJ2-5; D unresolved. CDR3 size: 12 residues. V shed 3 bases and J shed 2 bases, with 4 bases lying between them. Germline V gene lookup returns CDR1 SEHNR and CDR2 FQNEAQ (reference sequence). CDR3 residues: CASSLQQETQYF. CDR3 DNA: TGTGCCAGCAGCTTGCAGCAAGAGACCCAGTACTTC.

The CDR3 region is CASSSTPGTYGYTF. CDR3 DNA: TGTGCCAGCAGCTCCACTCCAGGAACCTATGGCTACACCTTC. This rearrangement joins TRBV7-6 to TRBJ1-2; D is unresolved. This CDR3 has 14 amino acids. Trimming took 4 bases from V and 4 from J, leaving 13 bases between them. Germline CDR1 and CDR2: SGHVS and FNYEAQ.

The chain is built from TRBV2 and TRBJ1-3; a possible D gene is TRBD1 (6 bases). Trimming removed 7 bases from V and 5 bases from J, with 12 bases in between. The CDR3 is 13 amino acids. Germline CDR1 SNHLY, CDR2 FYNNEI. As DNA, the CDR3 is TGTGCCAGCACAGGACAGAGTAGAAACACCATATATTTT. It specifies CASTGQSRNTIYF.

J is TRBJ1-1 and V is TRBV21-1; the D call TRBD1 from the table was never checked on the DNA. TRBV21-1 is a pseudogene segment. There are 19 residues in the CDR3. The DNA of the CDR3 is TGTGCCAGCAGCAAAGAGTTAACGGGGGCCGGGACAGGGGGCCGTGAAGCTTTCTTT. The encoded protein is CASSKELTGAGTGGREAFF.

This clone was found a few times. In nucleotides, the CDR3 is TGTGCTAGTGGTTTGGTACAGGTCAGCACAGATACGCAGTATTTT. Protein sequence: CASGLVQVSTDTQYF. This rearrangement joins TRBV12-5 to TRBJ2-3, with D maybe TRBD1 (5 bases). Germline V lookup: CDR1 LGHNT, CDR2 FRNRAP. V lost 0 bases and J 0 bases, leaving 7 bases between the germline ends. CDR3 length equals 15 residues.

The rearrangement links TRBV19 to TRBJ2-7; 8 bases are a match to TRBD2. Germline lookup yields CDR1 LNHDA and CDR2 SQIVND (reference sequence). The CDR3 spans 14 residues. V gave up 3 bases and J gave up 4 bases; unmatched junction bases: 5. The CDR3 loop reads CASSILAGGYEQYF. Here the CDR3 DNA reads TGTGCCAGTAGTATCCTAGCGGGTGGGTACGAGCAGTACTTC.

The chain carries TRBV5-4 and TRBJ1-2; D gene uncertain. V dropped 1 base and J dropped 6 bases, with 13 bases sitting between them. CDR3 length: 14 amino acids. Looked up from germline, CDR1 is SGHNT and CDR2 is YYREEE (reference sequence). This CDR3 reads CASSLPGGPDGYTF. CDR3 sequence (DNA): TGTGCCAGCAGCTTGCCGGGAGGGCCCGATGGCTACACCTTC.

This clone was recorded a few times. The V and J genes are TRBV9 and TRBJ2-1, with 7 bases identical to TRBD2. Germline loops: CDR1 SGDLS, CDR2 YYNGEE. The CDR3 consists of 16 residues. V lost 2 bases, J lost 0 bases, and 5 bases stayed unmatched. The CDR3 DNA reads TGTGCCAGCAGCGTCTCAGCGGGGTTCTCCTACAATGAGCAGTTCTTC. Its translation is CASSVSAGFSYNEQFF.

There are a few counts of this clone. The chain combines TRBV5-4 with TRBJ1-1, with TRBD1 matching 10 bases. The CDR3 contains 14 residues. After removal of 3 bases from V and 5 bases from J, the junction contained 4 bases not matched to a gene. CDR1 SGHNT and CDR2 YYREEE come from the germline V gene (reference sequence). The CDR3 sequence is CASSWGTGETEAFF. The CDR3 DNA sequence: TGTGCCAGCAGCTGGGGGACAGGGGAAACTGAAGCTTTCTTT.

The rearrangement joins TRBV5-1 to TRBJ1-1; perhaps TRBD1 as D (6 bases). Trimming took 3 bases from V and 2 from J, leaving 11 bases between them. The CDR3 sequence is 14 residues long. Germline CDR1 and CDR2: SGHRS and YFSETQ. CDR3 nucleotide sequence: TGCGCCAGCAGCTCCAGGGGATTCAACACTGAAGCTTTCTTT. Protein product: CASSSRGFNTEAFF.

This chain uses TRBV6-1 with TRBJ2-2; TRBD1 is a possible D gene (5 bases). The ends were cut back, 6 bases at V and 3 bases at J, with 11 bases in the middle. Looked up from germline, CDR1 is MNHNS and CDR2 is SASEGT. The CDR3 is made up of 14 amino acids. CDR3 in DNA: TGTGCCAGCAGGACCGACAGCCACACCGGGGAGCTGTTTTTT. Amino acids: CASRTDSHTGELFF.

V usage is TRBV4-1 and J usage is TRBJ1-1, with D unresolved. Germline loops: CDR1 MGHRA, CDR2 YSYEKL. Trimming left V 0 bases short and J 3 bases short, with 17 bases between. This CDR3 has 17 residues. The CDR3 DNA reads TGCGCCAGCAGCCAAGACTATGAGGGAGTCGGCCACACTGAAGCTTTCTTT. Amino acid sequence: CASSQDYEGVGHTEAFF.

The chain links TRBV6-5 to TRBJ2-7; D possibly corresponds to TRBD1 (6 bases). Trimming cost V 2 bases and J 6 bases, with 11 bases left between them. Germline V gene sequence: CDR1 MNHEY, CDR2 SVGAGI. CDR3 length equals 13 residues. Written as DNA, the CDR3 is TGTGCCAGCAGTTACGGGCAGGGGCTCGAGCAGTACTTC. As protein: CASSYGQGLEQYF.

This clone appeared a single time. The chain couples TRBV19 to TRBJ1-1; D gene ambiguous. The CDR3 is 17 residues long. Trimming pared 1 base from V and 0 bases from J, leaving 15 bases between. In germline, CDR1 is LNHDA, CDR2 SQIVND (reference sequence). The CDR3 nucleotides read TGTGCCAGTAGTATAGGAGGACGGGAGGGCATGAACACTGAAGCTTTCTTT. This gives the protein CASSIGGREGMNTEAFF.

This rearrangement joins TRBV5-1 to TRBJ1-5, with D possibly TRBD1 on 6 matching bases. The length of the CDR3 is 18 residues. Trimming shortened V by 0 bases and J by 5 bases, and 21 bases separated the two germline ends. Germline CDR1 reads SGHRS; CDR2 reads YFSETQ. CDR3 DNA: TGCGCCAGCAGCTTGGTCCCCGATGACAGGCCAGAGGATCAGCCCCAGCATTTT. This sequence encodes CASSLVPDDRPEDQPQHF.

The chain is built from TRBV4-3 and TRBJ1-2, with TRBD1 matching over 9 bases. In germline, CDR1 is LGHNA, CDR2 YSLEER. The CDR3 consists of 17 residues. J was trimmed by 3 bases and V by 3 bases; bases with no gene match: 11. CDR3 nucleotide sequence: TGCGCCAGCAGCCAGCAATCCCGACAGGGGGGGTACTATGGCTACACCTTC. This sequence encodes CASSQQSRQGGYYGYTF.

The chain links TRBV13 to TRBJ2-1; 10 nucleotides agree with TRBD2. This CDR3 is built from 16 residues. CDR1 and CDR2 from the germline V gene are PRHDT and FYEKMQ (reference sequence). J lost 5 bases, V lost 4 bases, and 8 bases had no gene match. CDR3 region: CASSYRAGGLNNEQFF. The CDR3 region has the DNA TGTGCCAGCAGCTATAGAGCGGGAGGGTTGAACAATGAGCAGTTCTTC.

The chain is built from TRBV7-9 and TRBJ1-2, with D perhaps matching TRBD1 (5 bases). The CDR3 runs 15 residues. Between the trimmed V and J ends, which lost 6 bases and 3 bases, there was a span of 17 bases. Germline CDR1 reads SEHNR; CDR2 reads FQNEAQ (reference sequence). Here the CDR3 DNA reads TGTGCCAGCAGGATAGGAGGCAGGGAGGACTATGGCTACACCTTC. This translates into CASRIGGREDYGYTF.